This is a list of T cell receptor beta chains from one sample in a study of human thymus T cells. Clones were read by immunoSEQ multiplex PCR, and TCRdb kept only the in-frame ones, dropping some. The data show about 60,000 clones, over 85% seen once. Sequenced: blood. Source of these receptors: a boy younger than two with a congenital heart defect but otherwise immunologically healthy. Both conserved end residues are part of each CDR3. D genes are given only for firm matches.

J: TRBJ2-1
D: .
V: TRBV7-2
DNA: TGTGCCAGCAGCTACCGACAGACGAAGAACTACAATGAGCAGTTCTTC
CDR3: CASSYRQTKNYNEQFF

J: TRBJ2-7
D: TRBD2
V: TRBV5-1
DNA: TGCGCCAGCAGCATTCTAGCGGACTCCTACGAGCAGTACTTC
CDR3: CASSILADSYEQYF

J: TRBJ2-3
D: .
V: TRBV9
DNA: TGTGCCAGCAGCGGAGGTCCTAGCACAGATACGCAGTATTTT
CDR3: CASSGGPSTDTQYF

J: TRBJ2-6
D: TRBD1
V: TRBV10-2
DNA: TGCGCCAGCAGTGAGTTCGGACAGGTCCTCTCTGGGGCCAACGTCCTGACTTTC
CDR3: CASSEFGQVLSGANVLTF

J: TRBJ1-3
D: .
V: TRBV5-6
DNA: TGTGCCAGCAGCTTGACTTGGGGGGCTGGAAACACCATATATTTT
CDR3: CASSLTWGAGNTIYF

J: TRBJ2-1
D: TRBD2
V: TRBV4-2
DNA: TGTGCCAGCAGCCCTAGCGGGGGGGCCTACAATGAGCAGTTCTTC
CDR3: CASSPSGGAYNEQFF

J: TRBJ2-1
D: .
V: TRBV12-5
DNA: TGTGCTAGTGGTTTGCTCTACAATGAGCAGTTCTTC
CDR3: CASGLLYNEQFF

J: TRBJ2-7
D: .
V: TRBV5-6
DNA: TGTGCCAGCAGCTTGGGGACACCCTCCTACGAGCAGTACTTC
CDR3: CASSLGTPSYEQYF

J: TRBJ2-7
D: TRBD2
V: TRBV7-9
DNA: TGTGCCAGCAGCCATCAAATGGGACTAGCGGTGTACGAGCAGTACTTC
CDR3: CASSHQMGLAVYEQYF

J: TRBJ2-7
D: TRBD1
V: TRBV6-6
DNA: TGTGCCAGCAGTTCGGGACAGGGAGGGGTCTACGAGCAGTACTTC
CDR3: CASSSGQGGVYEQYF

J: TRBJ1-1
D: .
V: TRBV30
DNA: TGTGCCTGGAGTTGGTACTCTGAAGCTTTCTTT
CDR3: CAWSWYSEAFF

J: TRBJ2-7
D: .
V: TRBV5-6
DNA: TGTGCCAGCAGCCTGACGTTTAGGGACGGAACTCCCTACGAGCAGTACTTC
CDR3: CASSLTFRDGTPYEQYF